These 18 T cell receptor beta chains were all obtained from the same sample, sequenced in a study of blood T cell repertoires in COVID-19. Profiling relied on immunoSEQ multiplex PCR, and the TCRdb table lists in-frame clones only, not all of them. This repertoire shows fewer than 80,000 clones, 86% found once; its top ten account for 2%. The specimen was peripheral blood. These receptors were obtained from a young man with acute or convalescent COVID-19.

V gene TRBV12-3 or TRBV12-4 combines with J gene TRBJ1-2, with TRBD1 matching over 7 bases. V lost 6 bases to trimming and J lost 5 bases; unmatched junction nucleotides: 6. The CDR3 has 13 amino acids. The CDR3 protein is CASSDRAPYGYTF. The CDR3 DNA is TGTGCCAGCAGCGACAGGGCTCCATATGGCTACACCTTC.

The chain joins TRBV20-1 to TRBJ2-3; the D gene is possibly TRBD2 (6 bases). Germline CDR1 reads DFQATT; CDR2 reads SNEGSKA (reference sequence). The CDR3 is 15 amino acids. The V end lost 3 bases, the J end lost 2 bases, and 15 bases lay between the germline ends. The CDR3 DNA is TGCAGTGCTAGTTCTAGCGAAGAAGTCACAGATACGCAGTATTTT. Its protein is CSASSSEEVTDTQYF.

The chain links TRBV6-5 to TRBJ2-1; perhaps TRBD2 as D (6 bases). V shed 8 bases and J shed 8 bases, with 16 bases lying between them. The germline CDR1 and CDR2 sequences are MNHEY and SVGAGI. This CDR3 is 13 amino acids long. Here the CDR3 DNA reads TGTGCCAGCTCTCGGTTCGGGGGAGATGAGCAGTTCTTC. Protein product: CASSRFGGDEQFF.

This chain uses TRBV6-6 with TRBJ2-5, with D possibly being TRBD1 (5 bases). V was cut by 0 bases and J by 5 bases, with 10 bases left in between. The length of the CDR3 is 14 residues. Germline V gene lookup returns CDR1 MNHNY and CDR2 SVGAGI (reference sequence). The CDR3 region has the DNA TGTGCCAGCAGTTACTCGAGACAGACGGAGACCCAGTACTTC. It codes for CASSYSRQTETQYF.

The chain recombines TRBV11-2 with TRBJ2-1; 9 bases align to TRBD2. The CDR3 has 16 amino acids. The V and J ends lost 2 bases and 7 bases, in that order; junction bases with no gene match: 9. In germline, CDR1 is SGHAT, CDR2 FQNNGV. The CDR3 nucleotides are TGTGCCAGCAGCTTAAGCCTTAGCGGGAGCGGGAATGAGCAGTTCTTC. This encodes CASSLSLSGSGNEQFF.

The chain is built from TRBV7-8 and TRBJ1-1, with D perhaps TRBD1 (5 bases). Trimming pared 5 bases from V and 7 bases from J, leaving 17 bases between. Germline V gene data show CDR1 as SGHVS and CDR2 as FQNEAQ. The CDR3 runs to 14 residues. CDR3 protein: CASSPDPGGNEAFF. The CDR3 DNA reads TGTGCCAGCAGCCCAGACCCCGGGGGGAATGAAGCTTTCTTT.

The chain combines TRBV4-2 with TRBJ2-3; D is uncertain. V shed 0 bases and J shed 2 bases, with 9 bases lying between them. CDR3 size: 15 residues. CDR1 LGHNA and CDR2 YNFKEQ come from the germline V gene. For the CDR3, the DNA is TGTGCCAGCAGCCAAGAGGGCAGTCCCACAGATACGCAGTATTTT. This codes for CASSQEGSPTDTQYF.

The V call is TRBV19, the J call TRBJ2-7, with 7 bases fitting TRBD1. The V gene end was trimmed by 5 bases and the J gene end by 2 bases; junction bases not matched to a gene: 12. The length of the CDR3 is 16 residues. Germline V lookup: CDR1 LNHDA, CDR2 SQIVND (reference sequence). The CDR3 here is CASSPLTGQRTYEQYF. The CDR3 nucleotides are TGTGCCAGTAGTCCCCTCACGGGACAGCGGACCTACGAGCAGTACTTC.

The chain combines TRBV30 with TRBJ1-4; D is uncertain. The CDR3 extends over 11 amino acids. Germline V gene lookup returns CDR1 GTSNPN and CDR2 SVGIG (reference sequence). V gave up 2 bases and J gave up 14 bases, with 12 bases separating them. The CDR3 loop reads CAWSNREVLFF. DNA for the CDR3: TGTGCCTGGAGTAACAGAGAAGTGCTGTTTTTT.

This chain links TRBV7-2 with TRBJ2-3; weak D call: TRBD1 (5 bases). CDR1 is SGHTA, CDR2 FQGNSA, per germline. Trimming left V 3 bases short and J 2 bases short, with 9 bases between. This CDR3 has 14 amino acids. CDR3 region: CASSLGPTTDTQYF. DNA of the CDR3: TGTGCCAGCAGCTTGGGGCCAACCACAGATACGCAGTATTTT. Complete variable domain (other parts from reference TRBV7-2 and TRBJ2-3): GAGVSQSPSNKVTEKGKDVELRCDPISGHTALYWYRQSLGQGLEFLIYFQGNSAPDKSGLPSDRFSAERTGGSVSTLTIQRTQQEDSAVYLCASSLGPTTDTQYFGPGTRLTVL.

This chain uses TRBV10-3 with TRBJ1-3; the D is unclear. Germline V gives CDR1 ENHRY, CDR2 SYGVKD. This CDR3 is 13 amino acids long. Trimming shortened V by 6 bases and J by 4 bases, and 10 bases separated the two germline ends. The CDR3 is CAIRDSSGNTIYF. The CDR3 nucleotides are TGTGCCATCAGGGACTCATCCGGAAACACCATATATTTT.

The rearrangement joins TRBV3-1 (or the pseudogene TRBV3-2) to TRBJ1-2; 7 bases line up with TRBD1. Germline V gives CDR1 LGHDT, CDR2 YNNKEL (reference sequence). The trim removed 4 bases at V and 4 bases at J, leaving 9 bases unmatched. The CDR3 totals 15 residues. The CDR3 DNA sequence: TGTGCCAGCAGCCTCAGGGACAGCGAAATCTATGGCTACACCTTC. Translating it yields CASSLRDSEIYGYTF.

This clone showed up just once. The chain links TRBV2 to TRBJ1-5; D is ambiguous. The V gene's germline CDR1 is SNHLY and CDR2 FYNNEI. The CDR3 contains 15 residues. Trimming took off 6 bases at V and 4 bases at J, with 16 bases between the two ends. The DNA for the CDR3 is TGTGCCAGCAGGCCCCGGGGTAATAGGAATCAGCCCCAGCATTTT. This translates into CASRPRGNRNQPQHF.

The rearrangement links TRBV5-1 to TRBJ2-7, with TRBD2 identical over 7 bases. V shed 2 bases, J shed 1 base, and the junction held 12 bases outside the gene matches. The germline V gene has CDR1 SGHRS and CDR2 YFSETQ. The CDR3 loop spans 17 amino acids. CDR3 loop: CASSFSNGGRGSYEQYF. CDR3 DNA sequence: TGCGCCAGCAGCTTTTCTAATGGCGGGAGAGGGTCCTACGAGCAGTACTTC.

This clone occurred a few times. This chain connects TRBV5-6 to TRBJ1-5; D is ambiguous. V lost 2 bases and J 3 bases, leaving 15 bases between the germline ends. The CDR3 runs 16 residues. Germline V gene data show CDR1 as SGHDT and CDR2 as YYEEEE. The CDR3 loop is CASSFNLGGANQPQHF. In nucleotides, the CDR3 is TGTGCCAGCAGCTTCAATTTAGGAGGAGCCAATCAGCCCCAGCATTTT.

The chain is built from TRBV7-9 and TRBJ1-2; D not certain. Trimming took 4 bases from V and 4 from J, leaving 10 bases between them. The CDR3 sequence is 13 residues long. Per germline, CDR1 SEHNR and CDR2 FQNEAQ (reference sequence). CDR3 protein: CASSSKRTYGYTF. DNA for the CDR3: TGTGCCAGCAGCTCCAAGCGGACCTATGGCTACACCTTC.

This chain uses TRBV5-6 with TRBJ1-2; 11 bases are a match to TRBD1. Germline V lookup: CDR1 SGHDT, CDR2 YYEEEE. This CDR3 spans 15 amino acids. Trimming cost V 0 bases and J 8 bases; bases outside gene matches: 6. The CDR3 sequence: CASSLVGQGGFGYTF. DNA of the CDR3: TGTGCCAGCAGCTTGGTGGGACAGGGGGGTTTCGGCTACACCTTC.

This chain uses TRBV10-1 with TRBJ1-3; D ambiguous. V shed 2 bases and J shed 0 bases, with 5 bases lying between them. Germline V gene sequence: CDR1 WNHNN, CDR2 SYGVQD (reference sequence). The CDR3 length is 14 residues. The CDR3 is CASSEGSSGNTIYF. The CDR3 DNA follows: TGCGCCAGCAGTGAGGGGAGCTCTGGAAACACCATATATTTT.